These 8 T cell receptor beta chains were all obtained from the same sample, sequenced in a study of blood T cell repertoires in COVID-19. The assay was immunoSEQ multiplex PCR, and TCRdb's table has in-frame clones only and misses some. Of approximately 55,000 clones in the sample, roughly 84% were seen once. The sample taken for sequencing was peripheral blood. The receptors originated from a man between 45 and 60 years old with active COVID-19.

This chain uses TRBV6-5 with TRBJ2-5, with 9 bases that match TRBD2. This CDR3 spans 14 amino acids. J was trimmed by 4 bases and V by 10 bases; bases with no gene match: 10. CDR1 is MNHEY and CDR2 is SVGAGI in the germline V gene. The CDR3 DNA is TGTGCCACAAAGCGGGAGGCGGGTGGAGAGACCCAGTACTTC. Translating it yields CATKREAGGETQYF.

This clone was observed a single time. The chain recombines TRBV6-6 with TRBJ1-3; the match to TRBD1 covers 9 bases. This CDR3 is built from 15 residues. Unmatched junction bases numbered 7, after V lost 8 bases and J lost 2 bases. In germline, CDR1 is MNHNY, CDR2 SVGAGI (reference sequence). The CDR3 nucleotides are TGTGCCAGCGCGATGACAGGGGGTCCTGGAAACACCATATATTTT. This sequence encodes CASAMTGGPGNTIYF.

This clone was seen a handful of times. The CDR3 is CSVDTGVGYGYTF. The CDR3 DNA is TGCAGCGTTGATACAGGGGTAGGCTATGGCTACACCTTC. The chain combines TRBV29-1 with TRBJ1-2; 7 nucleotides align to TRBD1. The CDR3 has 13 amino acids. J lost 4 bases, V lost 3 bases, and 5 bases had no gene match. Germline loops: CDR1 SQVTM, CDR2 ANQGSEA. Based on the CDR3 plus reference TRBV29-1 and TRBJ1-2, the full variable domain is SAVISQKPSRDICQRGTSLTIQCQVDSQVTMMFWYRQQPGQSLTLIATANQGSEATYESGFVIDKFPISRPNLTFSTLTVSNMSPEDSSIYLCSVDTGVGYGYTFGSGTRLTVV.

CDR3 amino acids: CASSLGGVNSPLHF. Here the CDR3 DNA reads TGCGCCAGCAGCTTGGGCGGGGTTAACTCACCCCTCCACTTT. This sequence joins TRBV5-1 and TRBJ1-6, with D uncertain. The length of the CDR3 is 14 residues. CDR1 and CDR2 (germline): SGHRS, YFSETQ. V lost 0 bases, J lost 10 bases, and 11 bases lay in between.

The J gene is TRBJ2-2, the V gene TRBV7-8, with no clear D. There are 17 residues in the CDR3. Trimming removed 5 bases at V and 1 base at J, with 17 bases between. The germline CDR1 and CDR2 sequences are SGHVS and FQNEAQ. The CDR3 region is CASSPRLADLNTGELFF. The CDR3 nucleotides are TGTGCCAGCAGCCCACGCCTGGCAGACTTGAACACCGGGGAGCTGTTTTTT.

The V gene is TRBV6-5, the J gene TRBJ1-6; D is unclear. The CDR3 contains 13 residues. Trimming took off 6 bases at V and 9 bases at J, with 12 bases between the two ends. CDR1 is MNHEY, CDR2 SVGAGI, per germline. For the CDR3, the DNA is TGTGCCAGCAGACGCCTAGAGGGTTCACCCCTCCACTTT. Protein: CASRRLEGSPLHF.

This chain links TRBV7-2 with TRBJ1-3; D unclear. Germline lookup yields CDR1 SGHTA and CDR2 FQGNSA. The V gene lost 1 base and the J gene lost 0 bases, with 10 bases spanning the gap. This CDR3 has 16 amino acids. CDR3 in DNA: TGTGCCAGCAGCTTAGACGGCGGTAGCTCTGGAAACACCATATATTTT. Translated, it gives CASSLDGGSSGNTIYF. Variable domain in full (rest from reference TRBV7-2 and TRBJ1-3): GAGVSQSPSNKVTEKGKDVELRCDPISGHTALYWYRQSLGQGLEFLIYFQGNSAPDKSGLPSDRFSAERTGGSVSTLTIQRTQQEDSAVYLCASSLDGGSSGNTIYFGEGSWLTVV.

This clone came up many times. The V and J genes are TRBV29-1 and TRBJ1-2; D is unresolved. The CDR3 totals 13 residues. Per germline, CDR1 SQVTM and CDR2 ANQGSEA. With 6 bases removed from V and 0 bases from J, the gap between germline ends came to 11 bases. The CDR3 is CSVPAATNYGYTF. The CDR3 region has the DNA TGCAGCGTGCCTGCGGCCACTAACTATGGCTACACCTTC.